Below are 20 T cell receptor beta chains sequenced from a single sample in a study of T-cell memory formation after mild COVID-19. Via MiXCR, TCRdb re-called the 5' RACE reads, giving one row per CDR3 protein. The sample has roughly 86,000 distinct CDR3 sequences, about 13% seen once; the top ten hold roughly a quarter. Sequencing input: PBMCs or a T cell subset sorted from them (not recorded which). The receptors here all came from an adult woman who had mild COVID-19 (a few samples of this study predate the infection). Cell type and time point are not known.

CDR3 protein: CASSLARTGGLQETQYF. Written as DNA, the CDR3 is TGTGCCAGCAGCTTAGCGCGAACAGGGGGATTACAAGAGACCCAGTACTTC. V is TRBV7-8 and J is TRBJ2-5, with TRBD1 matching 8 bases. V lost 0 bases, J lost 2 bases, and 8 bases stayed unmatched. The CDR3 totals 17 residues. Germline loops: CDR1 SGHVS, CDR2 FQNEAQ.

For the CDR3, the DNA is TGTGCCACCAGTGAGACAGGGAATAACTATGGCTACACCTTC. Translating gives CATSETGNNYGYTF. V usage is TRBV24-1 and J usage is TRBJ1-2; 7 bases are a match to TRBD1. J gave up 1 base and V 4 bases, and 2 bases lay outside the gene matches. The length of the CDR3 is 14 residues. Per the germline V gene, CDR1 is KGHDR and CDR2 is SFDVKD.

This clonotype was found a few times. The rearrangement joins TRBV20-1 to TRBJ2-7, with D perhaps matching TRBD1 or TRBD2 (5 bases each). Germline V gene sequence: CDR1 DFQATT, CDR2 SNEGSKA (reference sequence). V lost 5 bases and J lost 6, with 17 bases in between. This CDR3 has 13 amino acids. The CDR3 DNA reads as TGCAGTGCTCACTTAGTGGGGGAAGGCGAGCAGTACTTC. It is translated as CSAHLVGEGEQYF.

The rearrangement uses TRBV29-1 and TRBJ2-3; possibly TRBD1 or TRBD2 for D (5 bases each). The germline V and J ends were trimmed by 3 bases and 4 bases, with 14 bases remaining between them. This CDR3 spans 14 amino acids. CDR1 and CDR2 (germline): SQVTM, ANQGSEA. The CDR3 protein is CSVDGMGDPDTQYF. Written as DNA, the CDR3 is TGCAGCGTTGATGGGATGGGGGACCCAGATACGCAGTATTTT.

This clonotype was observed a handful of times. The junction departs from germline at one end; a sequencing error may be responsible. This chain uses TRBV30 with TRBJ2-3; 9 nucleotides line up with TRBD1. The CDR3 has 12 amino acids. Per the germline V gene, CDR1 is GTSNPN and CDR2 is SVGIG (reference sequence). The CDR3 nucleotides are TGTGCCTGGAGTGGTACAGGACAGGGGAATTTGTTT. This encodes CAWSGTGQGNLF.

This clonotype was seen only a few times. DNA of the CDR3: TGTGCCACCAGTGAGAAAGGGGCCGGGGAGCTGTTTTTT. Residues: CATSEKGAGELFF. The V call is TRBV24-1, the J call TRBJ2-2, with a possible D match to TRBD1 (5 bases). CDR1 is KGHDR, CDR2 SFDVKD, per germline. The CDR3 is made up of 13 amino acids. V lost 4 bases and J lost 6, with 8 bases in between.

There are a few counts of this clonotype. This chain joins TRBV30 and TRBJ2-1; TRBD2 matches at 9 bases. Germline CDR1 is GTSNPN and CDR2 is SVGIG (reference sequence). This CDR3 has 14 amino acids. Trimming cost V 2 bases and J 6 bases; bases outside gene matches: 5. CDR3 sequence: CAWSTLAGINEQFF. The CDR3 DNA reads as TGTGCCTGGAGTACGCTAGCGGGGATCAATGAGCAGTTCTTC.

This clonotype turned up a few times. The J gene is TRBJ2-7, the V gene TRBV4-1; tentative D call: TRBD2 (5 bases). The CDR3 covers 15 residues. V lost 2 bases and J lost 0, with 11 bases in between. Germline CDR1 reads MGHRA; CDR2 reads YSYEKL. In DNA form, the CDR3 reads TGCGCCAGCAGCCAACAGACGGGAAGCTCCTACGAGCAGTACTTC. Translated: CASSQQTGSSYEQYF.

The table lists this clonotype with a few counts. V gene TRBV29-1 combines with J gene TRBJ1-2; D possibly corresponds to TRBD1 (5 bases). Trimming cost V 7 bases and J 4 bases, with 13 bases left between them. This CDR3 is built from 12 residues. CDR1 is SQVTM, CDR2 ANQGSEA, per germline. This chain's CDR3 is CSGETESYGYTF. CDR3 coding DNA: TGCAGCGGAGAGACAGAGAGCTATGGCTACACCTTC.

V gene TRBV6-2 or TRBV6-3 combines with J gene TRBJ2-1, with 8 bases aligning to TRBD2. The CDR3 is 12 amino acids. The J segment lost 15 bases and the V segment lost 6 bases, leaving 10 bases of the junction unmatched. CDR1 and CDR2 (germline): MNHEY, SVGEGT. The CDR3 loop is CASRTGSGRRFF. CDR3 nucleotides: TGTGCCAGCAGAACGGGGAGCGGGAGACGGTTCTTC.

The CDR3 region is CASQGGLGNEQFF. CDR3 DNA sequence: TGTGCCAGCCAGGGGGGACTGGGGAATGAGCAGTTCTTC. The chain recombines TRBV2 with TRBJ2-1; possibly TRBD1 for D (7 bases). The CDR3 contains 13 residues. Trimming stripped 8 bases from V and 7 bases from J, with 15 bases between. Germline CDR1 reads SNHLY; CDR2 reads FYNNEI.

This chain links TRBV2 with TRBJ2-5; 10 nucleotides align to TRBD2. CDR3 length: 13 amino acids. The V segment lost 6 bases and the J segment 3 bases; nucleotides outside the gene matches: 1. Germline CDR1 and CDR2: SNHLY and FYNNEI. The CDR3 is CASRTSGEETQYF. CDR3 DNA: TGTGCCAGCAGAACTAGCGGGGAAGAGACCCAGTACTTC.

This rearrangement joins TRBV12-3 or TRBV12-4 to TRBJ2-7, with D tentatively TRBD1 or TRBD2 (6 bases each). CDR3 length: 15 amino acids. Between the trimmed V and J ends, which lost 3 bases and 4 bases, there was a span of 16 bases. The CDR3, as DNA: TGTGCCAGCAGTTTGGCCTTGGGGGGCTTTTACGAGCAGTACTTC. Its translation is CASSLALGGFYEQYF.

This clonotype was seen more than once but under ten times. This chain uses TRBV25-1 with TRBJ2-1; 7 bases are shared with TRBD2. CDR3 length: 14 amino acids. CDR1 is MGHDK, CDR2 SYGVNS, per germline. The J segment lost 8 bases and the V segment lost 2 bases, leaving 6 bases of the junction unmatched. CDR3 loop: CASSETGRIDEQFF. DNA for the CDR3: TGTGCCAGCAGTGAAACCGGGAGGATCGATGAGCAGTTCTTC.

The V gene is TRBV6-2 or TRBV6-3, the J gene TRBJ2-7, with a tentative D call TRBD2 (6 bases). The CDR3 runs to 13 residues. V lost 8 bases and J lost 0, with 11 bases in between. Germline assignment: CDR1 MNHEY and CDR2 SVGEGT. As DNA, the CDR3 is TGTGCCAGCCTAGCGCCCTTCTCCTACGAGCAGTACTTC. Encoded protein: CASLAPFSYEQYF.

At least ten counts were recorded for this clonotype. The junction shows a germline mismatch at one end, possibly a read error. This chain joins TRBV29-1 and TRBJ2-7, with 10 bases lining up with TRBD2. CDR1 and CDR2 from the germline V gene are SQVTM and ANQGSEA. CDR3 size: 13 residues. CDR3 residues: CSVEAGGSYEQYF. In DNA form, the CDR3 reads TGCAGCGTAGAAGCGGGAGGGTCCTACGAGCAGTACTTC.

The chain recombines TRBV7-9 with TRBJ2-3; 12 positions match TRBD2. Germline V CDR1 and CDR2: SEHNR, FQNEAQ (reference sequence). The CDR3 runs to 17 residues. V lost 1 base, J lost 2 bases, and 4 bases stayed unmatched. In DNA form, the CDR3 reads TGTGCCAGCAGCTTAGTGACTAGCGGGAGTAACACAGATACGCAGTATTTT. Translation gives CASSLVTSGSNTDTQYF.

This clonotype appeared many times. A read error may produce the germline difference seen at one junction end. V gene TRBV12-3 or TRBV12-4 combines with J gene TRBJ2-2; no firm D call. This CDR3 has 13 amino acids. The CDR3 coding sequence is TGTGCCAGCCATGACCGGAACGCCGGGGAGCTGTTTTTT. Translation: CASHDRNAGELFF.

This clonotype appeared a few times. The CDR3 nucleotides are TGTGCCATCAGTGAACCTAGCGGGAACGAGATGGCAATCCAAGAGACCCAGTACTTC. Protein product: CAISEPSGNEMAIQETQYF. This chain links TRBV10-3 with TRBJ2-5, with 9 positions matching TRBD2. V lost 3 bases to trimming and J lost 1 base; unmatched junction nucleotides: 15. Germline CDR1 is ENHRY and CDR2 is SYGVKD. The CDR3 covers 19 residues.

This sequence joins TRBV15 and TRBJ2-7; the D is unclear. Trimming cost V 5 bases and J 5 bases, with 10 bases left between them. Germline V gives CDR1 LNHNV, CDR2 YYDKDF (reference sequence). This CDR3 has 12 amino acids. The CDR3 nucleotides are TGTGCCACCAGCGCGGTTAGCAACGAGCAGTACTTC. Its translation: CATSAVSNEQYF.